Detailed here is one T cell receptor (beta chain). The antigen remains undetermined. This sample is drawn from a study of T cell responses to AZD1222 COVID-19 vaccine. General study results and limits: Seropositive status at baseline applied to only a handful of AZD1222 recipients. Repertoire collection took place solely once the T cell response had peaked. CD4 TCRs associated with vaccination spanned spike, dominating at 160-218 and 743-854.

The method was immunoSEQ multiplex PCR; TCRdb's version includes in-frame clones alone and lacks a portion of them. The sample holds 150,000 or so clones, roughly nine tenths seen once. CDR1 and CDR2 (germline): SGHAT, FQNNGV. Trimming took off 2 bases at V and 0 bases at J, with 14 bases between the two ends. The CDR3 length is 16 residues. This TCR came from an adult in good health. This material consisted of peripheral blood, taken on day 0 of AZD1222 vaccination. V usage is TRBV11-2 and J usage is TRBJ2-7, with a tentative D call TRBD2 (5 bases). The CDR3 here is CASSLKPTGSSYEQYF. CDR3 sequence (DNA): TGTGCCAGCAGCTTAAAACCGACGGGGAGCTCCTACGAGCAGTACTTC.